The clone carrying this TCR beta chain was found a few times. Its cognate antigen is unknown. Clones were sequenced by immunoSEQ multiplex PCR, and TCRdb holds only the in-frame ones, with some missing. The sample yields 950,000 to 1,100,000 clones, 75% seen once. The CDR3 is 13 amino acids. CDR1 is MNHEY and CDR2 is SVGAGI in the germline V gene. Trimming took off 7 bases at V and 1 base at J, with 10 bases between the two ends. This sample is drawn from a study of shared clonotypes between healthy human individuals. Study-wide background: Researchers drew samples from a couple of women and a few men aged 18 to 49. Regarding the study as a whole: A reduction in generation probabilities was seen for non-shared clonotypes relative to those shared by all four donors. The researchers took only blood, and tissue repertoires probably look different. The study's rarefaction showed incomplete sorted-subset sequencing despite large depth.

The receptor was derived from a man between 18 and 29 years old in good health. The sequenced material came from memory CD4+ T cells sorted from blood. The subset was: CD45RA-negative fraction. The chain couples TRBV6-5 to TRBJ1-1; D ambiguous. The CDR3 sequence is CASTSSQNTEAFF. Written as DNA, the CDR3 is TGTGCCAGCACCTCCTCCCAGAACACTGAAGCTTTCTTT.